The 22 T cell receptor beta chains below were found in one sample sequenced in a study of regulatory T cells in long-lasting Graves disease. Time point indicated: persistent/refractory GD, antithyroid drugs over 5 years with positive TRAb. RNA from PBMCs was the source of the TCR library. For TCR beta, libraries came from iRepertoire HTBI primers and Arm-PCR of CDR3 regions. TCRdb ran MiXCR on the multiplex PCR reads and lists one entry per CDR3 protein. Among roughly 400,000 distinct CDR3 sequences listed, over 20% were seen once. The sequences come from peripheral blood mononuclear cells (PBMCs), collected when the disease was refractory, from a patient treated with antithyroid drugs. These TCRs come from a female donor with Graves disease.

The table lists this clonotype with many counts. The CDR3, as DNA: TGTGCCAGCAGTTTGAAGTGGCAGGAGACCCAGTACTTC. Protein sequence: CASSLKWQETQYF. The rearrangement joins TRBV27 to TRBJ2-5; D remains ambiguous. This CDR3 has 13 residues. Trimming removed 3 bases at V and 5 bases at J, with 10 bases between. Germline loops: CDR1 MNHEY, CDR2 SMNVEV (reference sequence).

With regard to this clonotype: A much larger clonotype is one base distant, so this may be a read error. The chain links TRBV6-9 to TRBJ1-2; possible D gene TRBD1, 6 bases. The V and J ends lost 3 bases and 0 bases respectively, with 11 bases between them. Germline V gives CDR1 MNHGY, CDR2 SVAAGI. The CDR3 totals 15 residues. As DNA, the CDR3 is TGTGCCAGCAGTTACCACGGACAGACTAACTATGGCTACACCTTC. As protein: CASSYHGQTNYGYTF.

This clonotype was found a few times. The DNA for the CDR3 is TGCAGCGTTGAAATGACAGAGACCTACGAGCAGTACTTC. This sequence encodes CSVEMTETYEQYF. The gene calls are TRBV29-1 and TRBJ2-7; TRBD1 might be the D (5 bases). CDR3 length: 13 residues. CDR1 and CDR2 (germline): SQVTM, ANQGSEA. V was shortened by 2 bases and J by 2 bases, with 10 bases between the two germline ends.

The rearrangement links TRBV30 to TRBJ2-7; 9 bases agree with TRBD1. V gave up 7 bases and J gave up 4 bases; unmatched junction bases: 11. The CDR3 spans 14 residues. Germline assignment: CDR1 GTSNPN and CDR2 SVGIG (reference sequence). The CDR3 coding sequence is TGTGCCTACAAGCCCGGGACAGGGATATACGAGCAGTACTTC. Amino acid sequence: CAYKPGTGIYEQYF.

This clonotype appeared many times. The chain recombines TRBV6-1 with TRBJ2-4; perhaps TRBD2 as D (6 bases). Deletions cut 6 bases from V and 0 bases from J, with 12 bases between. The germline CDR1 and CDR2 sequences are MNHNS and SASEGT. This CDR3 is 15 amino acids long. The CDR3 loop reads CASSASALAKNIQYF. CDR3 nucleotides: TGTGCCAGCAGCGCTAGCGCACTAGCCAAAAACATTCAGTACTTC.

Ten or more counts support this clonotype. This CDR3 is CSVAGGIQETQYF. Written as DNA, the CDR3 is TGCAGTGTAGCGGGAGGGATCCAAGAGACCCAGTACTTC. The V call is TRBV20-1, the J call TRBJ2-5; 11 nucleotides match TRBD2. Unmatched junction bases numbered 2, after V lost 7 bases and J lost 1 base. The CDR3 totals 13 residues. Per germline, CDR1 DFQATT and CDR2 SNEGSKA (reference sequence).

This clonotype was picked up a small number of times. This chain links TRBV7-2 with TRBJ2-5; D call uncertain. V lost 5 bases to trimming and J lost 7 bases, with 20 bases between them. There are 15 residues in the CDR3. Germline CDR1 is SGHTA and CDR2 is FQGNSA. In nucleotides, the CDR3 is TGTGCCAGCAGCCCGAGTGCTCCAAGGAAGGGGACCCAGTACTTC. Protein product: CASSPSAPRKGTQYF.

The table lists this clonotype with many counts. This chain joins TRBV19 and TRBJ1-5; 7 bases line up with TRBD1. Germline V gives CDR1 LNHDA, CDR2 SQIVND (reference sequence). CDR3 length: 15 residues. V was pared by 4 bases and J by 4 bases, with 7 bases of the junction left unmatched. In nucleotides, the CDR3 is TGTGCCAGTAGTAGAGGGGACAGTAATAATCAGCCCCAGCATTTT. Its translation is CASSRGDSNNQPQHF.

V gene TRBV9 combines with J gene TRBJ1-2, with D possibly being TRBD1 (5 bases). Germline CDR1 reads SGDLS; CDR2 reads YYNGEE. Trimming took 3 bases from V and 8 from J, leaving 20 bases between them. The length of the CDR3 is 15 residues. The DNA of the CDR3 is TGTGCCAGCAGCGAGGGACCGCGTCCCTCTGAGGGCTACACCTTC. The encoded protein is CASSEGPRPSEGYTF.

This clonotype has more than one count but fewer than ten. V gene TRBV9 combines with J gene TRBJ2-5; tentative D call: TRBD1 (5 bases). Germline V lookup: CDR1 SGDLS, CDR2 YYNGEE. The V end lost 0 bases, the J end lost 1 base, and 7 bases lay between the germline ends. The CDR3 has 14 residues. The chain's CDR3 is CASSVEDTQETQYF. CDR3 DNA: TGTGCCAGCAGCGTAGAGGACACCCAAGAGACCCAGTACTTC.

This clonotype has a handful of counts. This chain links TRBV4-1 with TRBJ1-4; D gene unclear. Germline CDR1 is MGHRA and CDR2 is YSYEKL. The germline V and J ends were trimmed by 1 base and 14 bases, with 11 bases remaining between them. This CDR3 contains 12 residues. Written as DNA, the CDR3 is TGCGCCAGCAGCCAAGGACGGCTTGGGCTGTTTTTT. Protein: CASSQGRLGLFF.

This clonotype occurred many times. This chain joins TRBV6-1 and TRBJ1-5; TRBD1 is a possible D gene (5 bases). The germline V gene encodes CDR1 MNHNS and CDR2 SASEGT. The CDR3 spans 18 residues. V lost 0 bases to trimming and J lost 9 bases, with 24 bases between them. CDR3 loop: CASSEALGLTGPEGPQHF. The CDR3 nucleotides read TGTGCCAGCAGTGAAGCCCTAGGCCTAACAGGACCCGAGGGGCCCCAGCATTTT.

The V call is TRBV27, the J call TRBJ2-7, with TRBD1 identical over 7 bases. Germline-derived CDR1 and CDR2 are MNHEY and SMNVEV (reference sequence). The CDR3 is 14 amino acids. The V gene end was trimmed by 6 bases and the J gene end by 5 bases; junction bases not matched to a gene: 10. CDR3 loop: CASSLMGQLDEQYF. DNA of the CDR3: TGTGCCAGCAGCCTGATGGGACAGCTTGACGAGCAGTACTTC.

Comment on this clonotype: A much larger clone differs from this one at a single base, so this may be a read error. The CDR3 DNA reads TGCAGTGCTACAGGACAGGGAGAGTTTCAGATGGACTACGAGCAGCACTTC. It translates to CSATGQGEFQMDYEQHF. V usage is TRBV20-1 and J usage is TRBJ2-7; 8 bases fit TRBD1. The CDR3 runs 17 residues. Germline CDR1 DFQATT, CDR2 SNEGSKA (reference sequence).

This clonotype came up many times. The chain links TRBV28 to TRBJ1-3; 9 bases are shared with TRBD1. The CDR3 spans 15 residues. CDR1 MDHEN and CDR2 SYDVKM come from the germline V gene. The V segment lost 3 bases and the J segment 3 bases; nucleotides outside the gene matches: 3. The CDR3 sequence: CASSFGTGLGNTIYF. The CDR3 DNA reads as TGTGCCAGCAGTTTTGGGACAGGGCTTGGAAACACCATATATTTT. Together with reference TRBV28 and TRBJ1-3, the CDR3 gives the full variable domain: DVKVTQSSRYLVKRTGEKVFLECVQDMDHENMFWYRQDPGLGLRLIYFSYDVKMKEKGDIPEGYSVSREKKERFSLILESASTNQTSMYLCASSFGTGLGNTIYFGEGSWLTVV.

The gene calls are TRBV13 and TRBJ2-5; D possibly corresponds to TRBD2 (6 bases). CDR3 length equals 15 residues. Germline V gene lookup returns CDR1 PRHDT and CDR2 FYEKMQ (reference sequence). The ends were cut back, 2 bases at V and 3 bases at J, with 13 bases in the middle. The CDR3 region has the DNA TGTGCCAGCAGCTTACAGCCGGGAGCGGAAGAGACCCAGTACTTC. Its translation: CASSLQPGAEETQYF.

This clonotype was seen ten or more times. The CDR3 protein is CASWGRGQGSAYEQYF. The CDR3 DNA is TGTGCCAGCTGGGGCAGGGGGCAGGGGTCTGCCTACGAGCAGTACTTC. The rearrangement links TRBV2 to TRBJ2-7; TRBD1 matches 8 bases. The CDR3 runs to 16 residues. The germline V gene has CDR1 SNHLY and CDR2 FYNNEI. With V trimmed by 8 bases and J by 2 bases, 14 bases remained unmatched.

This rearrangement joins TRBV5-6 to TRBJ2-2, with 12 positions matching TRBD1. Germline V gene sequence: CDR1 SGHDT, CDR2 YYEEEE. With 4 bases clipped from V and 6 bases from J, the junction kept 10 bases outside the gene matches. The CDR3 is 17 amino acids. The CDR3 DNA reads TGTGCCAGCAGCATCACCCGGGACAGGGGGCATCCCGGGGAGCTGTTTTTT. Translated: CASSITRDRGHPGELFF.

At least ten counts were recorded for this clonotype. The chain couples TRBV7-2 to TRBJ1-1; D is possibly TRBD1 (5 bases). CDR1 is SGHTA and CDR2 is FQGNSA in the germline V gene. CDR3 length equals 15 residues. The V end was cut by 7 bases, the J end by 5 bases, with 20 bases between. In nucleotides, the CDR3 is TGTGCCAGCATCCCACGGACCTACACAGGTACTGAAGCTTTCTTT. Encoded protein: CASIPRTYTGTEAFF.

Of note for this clonotype: At one end, the junction sequence differs from germline, possibly due to a read error. The chain joins TRBV11-2 to TRBJ1-1; tentatively, D is TRBD1 (6 bases). The CDR3 loop spans 14 amino acids. The germline CDR1 and CDR2 sequences are SGHAT and FQNNGV. The DNA for the CDR3 is TGTGCCAGCAGCTTAGATCGCGGGGGCACTGAAGCTTCCTTT. Translated, it gives CASSLDRGGTEASF.

This clonotype was seen repeatedly, ten times or more. The V gene is TRBV7-2, the J gene TRBJ1-1; D remains unclear. CDR1 is SGHTA and CDR2 is FQGNSA in the germline V gene. The CDR3 extends over 12 amino acids. V lost 4 bases and J 11 bases, leaving 14 bases between the germline ends. The CDR3 DNA is TGTGCCAGCAGCTCAGACCCCCTGGAGGCTTTCTTT. Its translation: CASSSDPLEAFF.

This clonotype was counted between two and nine times. This chain connects TRBV2 to TRBJ1-5, with D tentatively TRBD1 (6 bases). The CDR3 has 15 residues. Trimming left V 2 bases short and J 0 bases short, with 8 bases between. Germline values: CDR1 SNHLY, CDR2 FYNNEI. In DNA form, the CDR3 reads TGTGCCAGCAGTGAACAGGGACATAGCAATCAGCCCCAGCATTTT. Amino acid sequence: CASSEQGHSNQPQHF.